This is a list of T cell receptor beta chains from one sample in a study of technical replicates of blood from a handful of donors. Measured with immunoSEQ multiplex PCR; TCRdb has only the in-frame clones, and not every one. The sample yields 85,000 to 100,000 clones, about nine tenths seen once. Material: T cells isolated from PBMCs. Every receptor here comes from a human donor in good health. The CDR3 runs from the conserved cysteine through the conserved F or W. D genes are given only for firm matches. Clone size appears in some rows only: once, few, many, or a class for an expanded clone.

cdr3_nt: TGTGCCAGGAGCGCGCGGACTAGCGGGACCAATGAGCAGTTCTTC; cdr3_aa: CARSARTSGTNEQFF; j_call: TRBJ2-1; clone_size: NA; v_call: TRBV28; d_call: TRBD2
cdr3_nt: TGCGCCAGCAGCTTGTCAGGGGGGTGGACTGAAGCTTTCTTT; cdr3_aa: CASSLSGGWTEAFF; j_call: TRBJ1-1; clone_size: NA; v_call: TRBV5-1; d_call: TRBD1
cdr3_nt: TGCGCCAGCAGCACGACTAGCGGGAGGGGCACCGGGGAGCTGTTTTTT; cdr3_aa: CASSTTSGRGTGELFF; j_call: TRBJ2-2; clone_size: NA; v_call: TRBV5-1; d_call: TRBD2
cdr3_nt: TGTGCCAGCAGCCCCGGGACAGTTTATGAAAAACTGTTTTTT; cdr3_aa: CASSPGTVYEKLFF; j_call: TRBJ1-4; clone_size: NA; v_call: TRBV5-6; d_call: TRBD1
cdr3_nt: TGTGCCAGCAGCTTCTCCCGAGGACTAGCGGGGGGGCTTTCGTATTTT; cdr3_aa: CASSFSRGLAGGLSYF; j_call: TRBJ2-3; clone_size: NA; v_call: TRBV11-2; d_call: TRBD2
cdr3_nt: TGCGCCAGCAGTGAGTTGAGGACAGGGGCAGGAGAGACCCAGTACTTC; cdr3_aa: CASSELRTGAGETQYF; j_call: TRBJ2-5; clone_size: once; v_call: TRBV10-2; d_call: TRBD1
cdr3_nt: TGTGCCAGCAGCCGAAGCGGGAACACAGATACGCAGTATTTT; cdr3_aa: CASSRSGNTDTQYF; j_call: TRBJ2-3; clone_size: NA; v_call: TRBV6-1; d_call: TRBD2
cdr3_nt: TGTGCTAGCAGCTTAAGCGGGGGCAGCACAGATACGCAGTATTTT; cdr3_aa: CASSLSGGSTDTQYF; j_call: TRBJ2-3; clone_size: NA; v_call: TRBV7-7; d_call: TRBD2
cdr3_nt: TGTGCCAGCAGTCGGACTAGAAATTCCTACAATGAGCAGTTCTTC; cdr3_aa: CASSRTRNSYNEQFF; j_call: TRBJ2-1; clone_size: NA; v_call: TRBV27; d_call: TRBD2
cdr3_nt: TGTGCCAGCTCACCAGGGACTAGTGGTAGGTACGAGCAGTACTTC; cdr3_aa: CASSPGTSGRYEQYF; j_call: TRBJ2-7; clone_size: NA; v_call: TRBV18; d_call: TRBD2
cdr3_nt: TGTGCCAGCAGCTTATCGGGACAGGGGTACTATGGCTACACCTTC; cdr3_aa: CASSLSGQGYYGYTF; j_call: TRBJ1-2; clone_size: NA; v_call: TRBV5-6; d_call: TRBD1
cdr3_nt: TGTGCCAGCAGTTACCGGGCCAGGGAAGAGACCCAGTACTTC; cdr3_aa: CASSYRAREETQYF; j_call: TRBJ2-5; clone_size: NA; v_call: TRBV6-6; d_call: NA
cdr3_nt: TGTGCCAGCAGCTCGGACAGCCGGTCTGGAAACACCATATATTTT; cdr3_aa: CASSSDSRSGNTIYF; j_call: TRBJ1-3; clone_size: NA; v_call: TRBV28; d_call: NA
cdr3_nt: NA; cdr3_aa: CASSDSIFGAGTGSLRQPQHF; j_call: TRBJ1-5; clone_size: NA; v_call: TRBV6-4; d_call: NA
cdr3_nt: TGCGCCAGCAGCTCGACAGGAGAAACCTACGAGCAGTACTTC; cdr3_aa: CASSSTGETYEQYF; j_call: TRBJ2-7; clone_size: NA; v_call: TRBV5-1; d_call: NA
cdr3_nt: TGTGCCAGCAGTTATTGGCAGGAGGACTCCTACGAGCAGTACTTC; cdr3_aa: CASSYWQEDSYEQYF; j_call: TRBJ2-7; clone_size: NA; v_call: TRBV6-6; d_call: NA